A single sample is the source of the 3 T cell receptor beta chains below, sequenced in a study of T cells after yellow fever vaccination. Via MiXCR, TCRdb re-called the 5' RACE reads, giving one row per CDR3 protein. The sample holds about 340,000 distinct CDR3 sequences, 12% seen once. The sample consisted of CD4+ T cells sorted from PBMCs, taken 15 days after the yellow fever booster vaccination. The receptors here all came from a man aged 18 to 35 who received the YFV17D yellow fever vaccine.

The J gene is TRBJ2-5, the V gene TRBV24-1; a possible D gene is TRBD1 (5 bases). V lost 0 bases and J 7 bases, leaving 14 bases between the germline ends. CDR1 and CDR2 (germline): KGHDR, SFDVKD. This CDR3 is 15 amino acids long. The CDR3 nucleotides are TGTGCCACCAGTGATTTGGGGCCTAGTACAGGGACCCAGTACTTC. This encodes CATSDLGPSTGTQYF.

This clonotype was counted between two and nine times. The chain carries TRBV20-1 and TRBJ2-5, with 9 bases that match TRBD2. In germline, CDR1 is DFQATT, CDR2 SNEGSKA (reference sequence). V was pared by 6 bases and J by 2 bases, with 10 bases of the junction left unmatched. The CDR3 totals 15 residues. CDR3 residues: CSARAAGGRQETQYF. DNA of the CDR3: TGCAGTGCAAGGGCAGCGGGGGGACGACAAGAGACCCAGTACTTC.

This clonotype was counted at least ten times. The genes are TRBV7-3 and TRBJ2-3; no definite D call. Germline V gene lookup returns CDR1 SGHTA and CDR2 FQGTGA. V was clipped by 2 bases and J by 2 bases, with 5 bases between them. The CDR3 covers 13 residues. DNA for the CDR3: TGTGCCAGCAGCTTATCCACCACAGATACGCAGTATTTT. Amino acid sequence: CASSLSTTDTQYF.